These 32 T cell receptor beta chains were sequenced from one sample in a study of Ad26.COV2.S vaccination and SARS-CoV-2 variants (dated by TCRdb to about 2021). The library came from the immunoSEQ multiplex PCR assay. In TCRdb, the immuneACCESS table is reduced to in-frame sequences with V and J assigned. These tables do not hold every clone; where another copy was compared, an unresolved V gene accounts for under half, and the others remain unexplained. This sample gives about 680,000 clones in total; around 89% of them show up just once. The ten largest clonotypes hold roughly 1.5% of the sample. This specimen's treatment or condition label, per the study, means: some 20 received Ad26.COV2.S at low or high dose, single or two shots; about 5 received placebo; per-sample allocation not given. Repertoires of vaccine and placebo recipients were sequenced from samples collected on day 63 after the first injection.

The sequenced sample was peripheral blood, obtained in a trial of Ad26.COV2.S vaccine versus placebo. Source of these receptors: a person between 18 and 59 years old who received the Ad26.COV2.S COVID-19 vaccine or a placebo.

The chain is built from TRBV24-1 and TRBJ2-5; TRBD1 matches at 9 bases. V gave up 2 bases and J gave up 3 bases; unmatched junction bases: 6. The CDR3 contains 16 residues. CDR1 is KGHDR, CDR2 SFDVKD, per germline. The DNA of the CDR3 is TGTGCCACCAGTGATTCACCGGGACAGGGAAAAGAGACCCAGTACTTC. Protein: CATSDSPGQGKETQYF.

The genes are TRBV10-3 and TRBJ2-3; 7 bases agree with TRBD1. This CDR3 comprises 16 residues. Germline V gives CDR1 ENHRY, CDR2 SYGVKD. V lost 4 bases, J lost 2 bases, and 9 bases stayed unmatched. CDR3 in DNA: TGTGCCATCAGTGGGACCGGGACAGCGAACACAGATACGCAGTATTTT. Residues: CAISGTGTANTDTQYF.

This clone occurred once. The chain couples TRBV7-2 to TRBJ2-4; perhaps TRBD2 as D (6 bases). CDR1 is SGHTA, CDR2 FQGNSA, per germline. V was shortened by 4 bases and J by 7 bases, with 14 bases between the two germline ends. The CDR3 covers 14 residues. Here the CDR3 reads CASSSGTPWNIQYF. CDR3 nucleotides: TGTGCCAGCAGCTCCGGGACTCCATGGAACATTCAGTACTTC.

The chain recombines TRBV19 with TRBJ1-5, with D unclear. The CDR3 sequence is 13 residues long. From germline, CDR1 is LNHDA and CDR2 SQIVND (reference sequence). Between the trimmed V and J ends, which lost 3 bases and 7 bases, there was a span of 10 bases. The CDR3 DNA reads TGTGCCAGTAGTATTGGGTTTCGGCAGCCCCAGCATTTT. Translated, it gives CASSIGFRQPQHF.

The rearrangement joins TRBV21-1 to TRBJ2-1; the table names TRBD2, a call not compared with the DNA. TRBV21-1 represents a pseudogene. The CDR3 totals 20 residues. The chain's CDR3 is CASSKVMGGTSGTSYNEQFF. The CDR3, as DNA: TGTGCCAGCAGCAAAGTCATGGGGGGGACTAGCGGGACCTCCTACAATGAGCAGTTCTTC.

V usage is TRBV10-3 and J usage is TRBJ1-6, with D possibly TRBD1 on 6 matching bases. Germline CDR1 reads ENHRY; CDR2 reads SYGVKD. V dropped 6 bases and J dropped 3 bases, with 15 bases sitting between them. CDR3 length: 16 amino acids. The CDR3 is CAIRPTGGLYNSPLHF. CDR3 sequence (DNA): TGTGCCATCAGACCAACGGGGGGGCTCTATAATTCACCCCTCCACTTT.

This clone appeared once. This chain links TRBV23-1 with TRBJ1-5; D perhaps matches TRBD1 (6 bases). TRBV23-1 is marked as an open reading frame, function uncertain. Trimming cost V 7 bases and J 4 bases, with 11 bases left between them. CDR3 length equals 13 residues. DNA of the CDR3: TGCGCCAGCATCGACAGGTGGAATCAGCCCCAGCATTTT. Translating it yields CASIDRWNQPQHF.

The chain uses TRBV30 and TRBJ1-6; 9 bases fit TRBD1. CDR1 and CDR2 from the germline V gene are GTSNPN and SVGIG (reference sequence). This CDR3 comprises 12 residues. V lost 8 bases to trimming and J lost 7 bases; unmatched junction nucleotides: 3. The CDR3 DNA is TGTGCCCGTGGACAGGGGAATTCACCCCTCCACTTT. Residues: CARGQGNSPLHF.

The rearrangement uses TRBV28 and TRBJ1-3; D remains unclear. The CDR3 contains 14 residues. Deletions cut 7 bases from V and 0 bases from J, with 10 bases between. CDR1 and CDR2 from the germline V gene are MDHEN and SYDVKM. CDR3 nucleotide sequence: TGTGCCAGCACATCAACCAGCTCTGGAAACACCATATATTTT. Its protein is CASTSTSSGNTIYF.

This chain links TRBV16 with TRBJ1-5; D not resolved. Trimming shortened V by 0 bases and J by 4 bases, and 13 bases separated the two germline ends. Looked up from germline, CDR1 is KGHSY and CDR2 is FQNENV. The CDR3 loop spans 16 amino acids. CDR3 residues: CASSQSVRIGNQPQHF. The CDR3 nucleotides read TGTGCCAGCAGCCAATCGGTCCGTATTGGGAATCAGCCCCAGCATTTT. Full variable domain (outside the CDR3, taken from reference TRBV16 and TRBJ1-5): GEEVAQTPKHLVRGEGQKAKLYCAPIKGHSYVFWYQQVLKNEFKFLISFQNENVFDETGMPKERFSAKCLPNSPCSLEIQATKLEDSAVYFCASSQSVRIGNQPQHFGDGTRLSIL.

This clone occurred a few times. The CDR3 sequence: CASSLAVVTGFVHEQYF. As DNA, the CDR3 is TGCGCCAGCAGCTTGGCCGTAGTCACAGGGTTTGTCCACGAGCAGTACTTC. This chain uses TRBV5-1 with TRBJ2-7, with D perhaps matching TRBD1 (6 bases). V lost 0 bases and J lost 5, with 21 bases in between. CDR1 and CDR2 from the germline V gene are SGHRS and YFSETQ. The CDR3 is made up of 17 amino acids. Variable domain in full (rest from reference TRBV5-1 and TRBJ2-7): KAGVTQTPRYLIKTRGQQVTLSCSPISGHRSVSWYQQTPGQGLQFLFEYFSETQRNKGNFPGRFSGRQFSNSRSEMNVSTLELGDSALYLCASSLAVVTGFVHEQYFGPGTRLTVT.

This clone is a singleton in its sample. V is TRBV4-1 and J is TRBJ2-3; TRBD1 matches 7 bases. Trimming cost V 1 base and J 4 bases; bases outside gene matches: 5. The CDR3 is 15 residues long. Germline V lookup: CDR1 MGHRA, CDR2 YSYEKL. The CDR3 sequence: CASSQGDRDADTQYF. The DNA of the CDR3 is TGCGCCAGCAGCCAAGGCGACAGGGACGCAGATACGCAGTATTTT.

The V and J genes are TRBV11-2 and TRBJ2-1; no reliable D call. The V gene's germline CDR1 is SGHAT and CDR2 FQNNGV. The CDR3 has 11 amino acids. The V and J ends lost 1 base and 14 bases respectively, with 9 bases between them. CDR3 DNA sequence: TGTGCCAGCAGCTTAGGGTCGGGCGAGTTCTTC. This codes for CASSLGSGEFF.

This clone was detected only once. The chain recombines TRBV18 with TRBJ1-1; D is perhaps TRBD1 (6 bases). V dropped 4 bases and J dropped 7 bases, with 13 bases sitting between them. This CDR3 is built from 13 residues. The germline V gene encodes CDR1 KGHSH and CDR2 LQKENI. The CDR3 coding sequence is TGTGCCAGCTCACTTGTACAGGGAAATGAAGCTTTCTTT. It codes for CASSLVQGNEAFF.

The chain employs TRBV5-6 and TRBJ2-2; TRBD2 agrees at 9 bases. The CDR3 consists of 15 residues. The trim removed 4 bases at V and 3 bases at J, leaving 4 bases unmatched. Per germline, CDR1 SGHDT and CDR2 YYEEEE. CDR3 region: CASSHSGRDTGELFF. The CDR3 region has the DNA TGTGCCAGCAGCCATAGCGGGAGAGACACCGGGGAGCTGTTTTTT.

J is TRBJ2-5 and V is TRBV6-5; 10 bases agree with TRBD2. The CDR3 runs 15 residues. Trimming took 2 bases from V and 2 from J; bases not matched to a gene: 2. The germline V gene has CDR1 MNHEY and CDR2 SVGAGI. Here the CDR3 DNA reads TGTGCCAGCAGTTACGGAGCGGGGGGGCAAGAGACCCAGTACTTC. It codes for CASSYGAGGQETQYF.

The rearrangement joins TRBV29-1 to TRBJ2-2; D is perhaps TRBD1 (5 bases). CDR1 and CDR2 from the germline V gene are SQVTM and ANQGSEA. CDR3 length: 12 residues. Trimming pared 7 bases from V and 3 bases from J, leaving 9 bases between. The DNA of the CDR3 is TGCAGCGCGAAAGGGGACACCGGGGAGCTGTTTTTT. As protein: CSAKGDTGELFF.

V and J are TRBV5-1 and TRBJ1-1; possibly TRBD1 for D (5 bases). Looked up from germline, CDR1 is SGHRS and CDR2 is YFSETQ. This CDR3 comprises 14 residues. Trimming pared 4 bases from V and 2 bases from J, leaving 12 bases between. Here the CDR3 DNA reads TGCGCCAGCAGCCCCGGGGACGTAAACACTGAAGCTTTCTTT. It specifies CASSPGDVNTEAFF.

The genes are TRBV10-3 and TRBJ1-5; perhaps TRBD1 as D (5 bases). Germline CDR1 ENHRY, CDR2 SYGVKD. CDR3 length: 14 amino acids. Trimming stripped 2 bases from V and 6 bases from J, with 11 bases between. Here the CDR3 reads CAISEMGPGQPQHF. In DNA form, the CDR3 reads TGTGCCATCAGTGAGATGGGGCCTGGTCAGCCCCAGCATTTT.

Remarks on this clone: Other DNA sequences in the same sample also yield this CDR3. DNA of the CDR3: TGTGCCAGCAGCTTGCCGGCAAACTATGGCTACACCTTC. It encodes CASSLPANYGYTF. The rearrangement links TRBV7-9 to TRBJ1-2, with D unclear. The CDR3 is 13 amino acids. V was clipped by 3 bases and J by 2 bases, with 7 bases between them. In germline, CDR1 is SEHNR, CDR2 FQNEAQ (reference sequence).

The CDR3: CASSRTGKYEQYF. CDR3 DNA sequence: TGTGCCAGTAGTAGGACAGGAAAATACGAGCAGTACTTC. The rearrangement uses TRBV19 and TRBJ2-7, with 7 bases that match TRBD1. Per germline, CDR1 LNHDA and CDR2 SQIVND (reference sequence). Losses at the gene ends were 4 bases for V and 4 bases for J; bases not matched to a gene: 4. The CDR3 spans 13 residues.

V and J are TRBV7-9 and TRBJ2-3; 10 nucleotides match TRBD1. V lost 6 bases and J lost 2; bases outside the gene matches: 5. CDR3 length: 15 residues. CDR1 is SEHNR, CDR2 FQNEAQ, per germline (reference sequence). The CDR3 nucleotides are TGTGCCAGCAGTTCCGGGACAGGGGCCACAGATACGCAGTATTTT. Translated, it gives CASSSGTGATDTQYF.

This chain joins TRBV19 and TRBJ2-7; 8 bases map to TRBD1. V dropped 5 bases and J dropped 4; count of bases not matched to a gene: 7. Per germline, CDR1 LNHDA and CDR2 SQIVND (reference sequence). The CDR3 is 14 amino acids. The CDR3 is CASSAGTGSYEQYF. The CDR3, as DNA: TGTGCCAGTAGTGCCGGGACAGGTTCTTACGAGCAGTACTTC.

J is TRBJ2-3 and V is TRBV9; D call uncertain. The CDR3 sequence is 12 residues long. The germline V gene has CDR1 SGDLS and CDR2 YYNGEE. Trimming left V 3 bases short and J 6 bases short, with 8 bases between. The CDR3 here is CASSAYFDTQYF. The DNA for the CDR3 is TGTGCCAGCAGCGCCTACTTTGATACGCAGTATTTT.

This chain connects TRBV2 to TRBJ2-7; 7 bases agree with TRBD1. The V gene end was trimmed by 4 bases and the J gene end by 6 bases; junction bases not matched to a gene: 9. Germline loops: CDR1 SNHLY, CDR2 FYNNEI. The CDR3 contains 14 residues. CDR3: CASSGTGVTVEQYF. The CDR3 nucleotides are TGTGCCAGCAGTGGAACAGGGGTTACGGTCGAGCAGTACTTC.

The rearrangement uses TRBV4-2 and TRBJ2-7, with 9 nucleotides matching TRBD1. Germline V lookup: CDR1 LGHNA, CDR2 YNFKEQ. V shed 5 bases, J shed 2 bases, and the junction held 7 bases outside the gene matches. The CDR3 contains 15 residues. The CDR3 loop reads CASSKGQGGTYEQYF. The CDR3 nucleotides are TGTGCCAGCAGCAAGGGACAGGGCGGAACCTACGAGCAGTACTTC.

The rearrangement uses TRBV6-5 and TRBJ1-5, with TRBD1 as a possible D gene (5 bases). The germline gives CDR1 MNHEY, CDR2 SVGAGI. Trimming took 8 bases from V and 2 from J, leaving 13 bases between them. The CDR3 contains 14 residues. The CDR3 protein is CASGTPGRNQPQHF. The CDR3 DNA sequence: TGTGCCAGCGGAACTCCGGGACGCAATCAGCCCCAGCATTTT.

The CDR3 region has the DNA TGTGCCAGCAGTTCGGTTAGCAATCAGCCCCAGCATTTT. Its protein is CASSSVSNQPQHF. The chain has TRBV6-6 and TRBJ1-5; D gene unclear. This CDR3 region has 13 residues. Germline-derived CDR1 and CDR2 are MNHNY and SVGAGI (reference sequence). The V gene lost 4 bases and the J gene lost 0 bases, with 4 bases spanning the gap.

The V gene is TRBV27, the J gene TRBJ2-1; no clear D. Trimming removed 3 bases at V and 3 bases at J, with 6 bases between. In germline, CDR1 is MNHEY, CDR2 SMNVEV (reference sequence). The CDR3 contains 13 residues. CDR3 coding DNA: TGTGCCAGCAGTTTCTCTAACTACAATGAGCAGTTCTTC. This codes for CASSFSNYNEQFF.

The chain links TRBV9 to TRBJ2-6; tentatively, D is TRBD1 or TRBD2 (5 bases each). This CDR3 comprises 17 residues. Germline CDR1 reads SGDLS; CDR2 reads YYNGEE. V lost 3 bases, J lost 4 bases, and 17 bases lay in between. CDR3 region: CASSAGAPLLGANVLTF. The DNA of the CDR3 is TGTGCCAGCAGCGCCGGGGCCCCTCTCTTGGGGGCCAACGTCCTGACTTTC.

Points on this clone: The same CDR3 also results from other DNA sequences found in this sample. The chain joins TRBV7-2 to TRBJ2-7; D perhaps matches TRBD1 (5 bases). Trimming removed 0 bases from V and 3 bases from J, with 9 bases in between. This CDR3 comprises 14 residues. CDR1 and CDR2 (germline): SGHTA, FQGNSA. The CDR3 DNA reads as TGTGCCAGCAGCTTAGCAGGGGTAAACTACGAGCAGTACTTC. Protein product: CASSLAGVNYEQYF. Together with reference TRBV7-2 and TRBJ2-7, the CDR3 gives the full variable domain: GAGVSQSPSNKVTEKGKDVELRCDPISGHTALYWYRQSLGQGLEFLIYFQGNSAPDKSGLPSDRFSAERTGGSVSTLTIQRTQQEDSAVYLCASSLAGVNYEQYFGPGTRLTVT.

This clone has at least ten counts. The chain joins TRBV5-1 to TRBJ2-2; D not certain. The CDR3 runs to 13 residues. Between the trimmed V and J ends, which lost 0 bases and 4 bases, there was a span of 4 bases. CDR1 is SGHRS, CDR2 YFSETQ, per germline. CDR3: CASSLVFTGELFF. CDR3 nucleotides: TGCGCCAGCAGCTTGGTGTTCACCGGGGAGCTGTTTTTT.